The sequence of this T cell receptor beta chain was determined in a study of cytomegalovirus exposure and HLA in healthy donors (dated by TCRdb to 2016 to 2017). Regarding the research as a whole: An earlier analysis of approximately 590 of the donors reported more than 250 Gb of sequence data and 100 million to 140 million unique TCR beta sequences from roughly 180 million T cells. An early release covering around 630 HLA-typed donors comprised roughly 300 gigabases of sequencing data and 85 million or so unique TCR sequences. Of the roughly 400 genotyped donors, approximately 81% were placed in the genetic ancestry cluster associated with self-reported Caucasian donors. The study aimed to test whether cataloging public T cell receptors could reveal signatures of past pathogen exposure. The study used immunosequencing to profile the T cell repertoires of approximately 690 subjects and linked those repertoires to cytomegalovirus serostatus. In addition to the first cohort of around 670 subjects, a separate validation cohort of 120 different subjects was used. To predict cytomegalovirus infection status, the study combined high-throughput TCR immunosequencing, statistical association of individual TCRs with disease status, and machine learning. To study patterns of TCR occurrence, a later analysis re-analyzed previously published TCR beta repertoires from 600 to 750 donors and added high-resolution HLA genotyping. In the later analysis, no new phenotypic data were used to find candidate immune exposures; instead, reliance was placed on TCR beta sequences and their occurrence across donors. To decide whether each TCR beta V gene segment behaved as functional or pseudogenic, an earlier analysis of some 580 of the donors relied on high-throughput TCR beta sequencing. Donor age, sex, ethnicity and CMV serostatus were compiled alongside the repertoire data. A later genetic analysis took genome-wide SNP genotypes for about 55% of the roughly 700 donors and used that subset as a discovery cohort. All discovery cohort repertoires had been generated on a single sequencing platform. Class I and class II HLA loci were covered by the typing at four-digit resolution. Typing coverage differed by locus: A, B, C, DRB1 and DQB1 were typed in roughly 629-630 donors, DQA1 in about 500, DPA1 in some 610, and DPB1 in around 490. Several DR-DQ haplotypes were treated as single units for association and clustering because of strong linkage in the cohort. Among about 410 genotyped donors of the cohort, an average of roughly 230,000 unique TCR beta nucleotide sequences was sequenced per donor, of which approximately 18% were non-productive. The study at large found these results: An earlier analysis of approximately 570 of the donors showed that most TCR beta V segments appeared in productive rearrangements either about 90% or about 30% of the time, which broadly matched IMGT annotations. A further reported finding was that TCR beta sequences accurately predicted the HLA-A and HLA-B alleles for most subjects in the first cohort. A later genetic analysis reported fewer N-insertions in productive TCRs among donors in an Asian-associated ancestry cluster than the roughly 700-donor mean. A later analysis associated 15,000 to 20,000 TCR beta sequences with specific HLA alleles at a false discovery rate of 0.05. For the cohort, immune exposure information was limited to CMV serostatus. A later analysis found that HLA-associated TCR beta chains were more clonally expanded and had lower generation probabilities than equally common non-associated chains. A group of highly shared sequence variants was considered likely to be a technical artifact of the sequencing pipeline. In a later genetic analysis, a missense DCLRE1C variant was associated with V-gene and J-gene trimming of TCR beta chains, and the association was replicated in an independent cohort. Several of the top co-occurrence clusters appeared to be linked to parvovirus B19, influenza, CMV and Epstein-Barr virus, according to a later analysis. Sequencing depth was assumed to be roughly uniform across donors in the presence/absence analyses, though that assumption may not hold. Because some donors lacked HLA typing at each locus, the association tests relied only on the typed subset. Correlated functional status among segregating V segments might be attributable to linkage disequilibrium, but an unknown experimental factor could not be ruled out. Some IMGT-functional V segments, including TRBV6-2 and TRBV6-3, could not be distinguished by the 87-base-pair reads and were therefore excluded. According to the authors, the approach could potentially be generalized to other disease states and immunological phenotypes. According to a later analysis, most CMV-associated TCR beta chains appeared to be HLA-restricted, and the HLA associations seemed to be driven largely by CMV exposure. When HLA alleles, especially DR and DQ, strongly co-occurred, attributing TCR associations to individual alleles was difficult. Because counts were too low, roughly 17 rarely observed V segments, including chromosome 9 orphons, were left out of the earlier analysis of about 500 of the donors. A few of the identified cytomegalovirus-associated TCR beta chains were confirmed in vitro to be specific for cytomegalovirus antigens. According to a later analysis, TCR association rates differed among HLA loci, with DRB1 alleles showing the most associated TCRs and HLA-C alleles showing the fewest. In the study, some 160 TCR beta chains were listed as associated with cytomegalovirus. In both the original and validation cohorts, the classifier was reported to diagnose cytomegalovirus status with high specificity and sensitivity. Only TCR beta chains were sequenced in this cohort, and the absence of alpha or paired-chain data limited detectable features. While some public TCRs were present in many individuals, most TCR sequences turned up only very rarely across donors.

Reading from cysteine to phenylalanine, the CDR3 counts 15 amino acids. The CDR3 DNA has 45 bases and is translated from base 1. Trimming removed 0 bases from V and 0 bases from J, leaving 9 bases between the germline ends. The germline V gene provides CDR1 SGHRS and CDR2 YFSETQ. Concerning this clone: Its antigen remains unidentified. This same CDR3 is encoded by further DNA sequences in the sample.

In total, 630 or so healthy bone marrow donors made up the cohort. Cohort members were all nominally healthy when sampled, although unrecorded immune exposures were likely present. The donor was CMV seronegative and was included in the group of over 300 seronegative cohort members. A peripheral blood sample was collected from each donor, and TCR beta sequencing was performed on peripheral blood mononuclear cells. The Qiagen DNeasy Blood Extraction Kit was used to extract genomic DNA from the blood cell samples. Library construction relied on the immunoSEQ multiplex PCR assay. A mixture of 60 forward primers for TCR Vbeta segments and 13 reverse primers for TCR Jbeta segments was used in the multiplex PCR. Amplification of the CDR3 region of rearranged TCR beta genes was performed with a multiplex PCR assay on genomic DNA. The amplified TCR beta libraries were sequenced on the Illumina HiSeq System as 87-base-pair reads. The paper's processing steps were these. A later analysis counted tens of millions of unique TCR beta chains across the 666 repertoires, and around 9.9 million of these chains were shared by at least two donors. Raw reads were error-corrected and collapsed into unique sequences by a nearest-neighbor algorithm in which closely related sequences were merged to remove PCR and sequencing errors. Alignment of CDR3 sequences to IMGT reference sequences was used to assign V, D and J gene segments. For a sequence to be retained, at least a six-nucleotide match to both a V gene segment and a J gene segment was required. Rearrangements were classified as productive when the CDR3 lacked stop codons and remained in frame with V and J, and all other rearrangements were classified as non-productive. CDR3 was defined according to IMGT convention as the region running from the second conserved V-encoded cysteine to the conserved J-encoded phenylalanine. The earlier analysis of some 540 of the donors excluded any sequence lacking an unambiguous match to a single V gene segment. An earlier analysis of a few hundred of the donors called V segments functional above 56.7% productive rearrangements and segregating when the between-donor standard deviation exceeded 5%. A statistical classification framework was developed to diagnose cytomegalovirus status using the catalog of TCR beta chain sequences. In a later analysis, TCR nucleotide sequences were compared against IMGT/GENE-DB human TR gene sequences so that V and J genes could be assigned. Using the TCRdist pipeline, a later analysis assigned CDR3 sequences along with most-parsimonious VDJ recombination scenarios. In a later analysis, each TCR beta chain was defined by its CDR3 amino acid sequence together with its V-gene family, and reads lacking a unique V-gene family were excluded. In a later analysis, nearly 600 highly shared, low-generation-probability nucleotide sequences were removed to address suspected cross-contamination and a sequencing artifact. In a later analysis, a clonal expansion index for each public chain was calculated from normalized within-repertoire ranks of inferred template counts. Generation probabilities in a later analysis came from a VDJ recombination model fitted to out-of-frame rearrangements, and those results were checked against IGoR. In a later analysis, hypergeometric tests were used to score TCR-TCR, TCR-HLA and TCR-CMV co-occurrence, with a repertoire-size bias correction applied to TCR pairs. To estimate false discovery rates, a later analysis permuted the HLA or CMV assignments 20 times. In a later analysis, co-occurring TCRs were grouped using DBSCAN, with TCRdist sequence similarity added in when clustering inside HLA-allele-positive subsets. Co-occurrence clustering excluded repertoires with fewer than 30,000 or more than 120,000 public chains, plus five with anomalous nucleotide sharing. TCRdb obtained this table from immuneACCESS and retained in-frame rearrangements with V and J assigned. These tables miss some clones; where compared with another copy, unresolved V genes account for less than half of the shortfall, and the remainder is unexplained. That table furnishes V, J and clone size, whereas the DNA furnished D and trimming. The table for this sample records some 75,000 clones. Approximately 5.4% of the sample goes to the ten largest clones.

This clonotype was obtained from a middle-aged man in good health and CMV-seronegative. The sequenced sample was PBMCs. This sequence uses TRBV5-1 and TRBJ1-1, with the D gene call left open. The CDR3 protein is CASSLEPRLNTEAFF. The DNA sequence is TGCGCCAGCAGCTTGGAGCCTCGCTTGAACACTGAAGCTTTCTTT. Outside the CDR3, residues come from the reference TRBV5-1 and TRBJ1-1 proteins, so the full variable domain is: KAGVTQTPRYLIKTRGQQVTLSCSPISGHRSVSWYQQTPGQGLQFLFEYFSETQRNKGNFPGRFSGRQFSNSRSEMNVSTLELGDSALYLCASSLEPRLNTEAFFGQGTRLTVV.